The T cell receptor beta chain described here comes from a study of cytomegalovirus exposure and HLA in healthy donors. Concerning this clone: What it binds is not known.

Germline assignment: CDR1 MGHDK and CDR2 SYGVNS. V was trimmed by 3 bases and J by 0 bases, leaving 11 bases between them. The CDR3 runs to 15 residues. The study ran its PCR with 60 Vbeta and 13 Jbeta primers. Sequenced by immunoSEQ multiplex PCR; TCRdb stores in-frame clones only, minus some. Of under 200,000 clones in the sample, roughly 80% were seen once. Study-level findings and limits: In a later analysis, HLA-associated TCR beta chains were more clonally expanded than equally common others. In an earlier analysis, most TCR beta V segments were productive about 87% or about 30% of the time. Among immune exposure information, only CMV serostatus was available.

V gene TRBV25-1 combines with J gene TRBJ1-1; perhaps TRBD1 as D (5 bases). This receptor was obtained from a female donor in good health and CMV-seronegative. Sequenced material: PBMCs. The chain's CDR3 is CASSDSGGMNTEAFF. The CDR3 region has the DNA TGTGCCAGCAGTGATTCCGGGGGGATGAACACTGAAGCTTTCTTT.